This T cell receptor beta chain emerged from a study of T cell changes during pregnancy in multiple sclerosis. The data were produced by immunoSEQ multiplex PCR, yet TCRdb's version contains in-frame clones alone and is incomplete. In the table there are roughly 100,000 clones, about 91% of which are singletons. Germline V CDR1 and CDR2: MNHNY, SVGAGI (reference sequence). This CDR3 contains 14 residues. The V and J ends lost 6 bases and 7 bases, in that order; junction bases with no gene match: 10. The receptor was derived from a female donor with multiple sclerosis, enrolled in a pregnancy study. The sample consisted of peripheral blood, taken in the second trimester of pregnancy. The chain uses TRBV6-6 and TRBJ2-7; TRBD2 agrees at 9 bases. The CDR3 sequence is CASSPLAGVGEQYF. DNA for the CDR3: TGTGCCAGCAGCCCATTAGCGGGAGTAGGGGAGCAGTACTTC.